These 7 T cell receptor beta chains were sequenced from one sample in a study of cytomegalovirus exposure and HLA in healthy donors. In the PCR, 60 Vbeta and 13 Jbeta primers were used. Measured with immunoSEQ multiplex PCR; TCRdb has only the in-frame clones, and not every one. The repertoire holds 90,000 to 150,000 clones, with roughly 9% as singletons. Material for sequencing was PBMCs. The receptors derive from a woman aged 40 to 50 in good health and CMV-seropositive.

A few counts support this clone. The chain carries TRBV5-6 and TRBJ1-1; a weak D match, TRBD1 (6 bases). Germline V gene sequence: CDR1 SGHDT, CDR2 YYEEEE. The V end was cut by 5 bases, the J end by 11 bases, with 22 bases between. The length of the CDR3 is 14 residues. The CDR3 is CASSPLYGGARAFF. CDR3 DNA sequence: TGTGCCAGCAGTCCCCTTTATGGGGGCGCGAGGGCTTTCTTT.

This clone was seen a few times. This chain links TRBV19 with TRBJ1-4; 7 nucleotides agree with TRBD1. This CDR3 is 14 amino acids long. The trim removed 5 bases at V and 4 bases at J, leaving 4 bases unmatched. Germline-derived CDR1 and CDR2 are LNHDA and SQIVND (reference sequence). DNA of the CDR3: TGTGCCAGTAGTCCCCGGGACAGTAATGAAAAACTGTTTTTT. Its translation: CASSPRDSNEKLFF. Drawing the rest from reference TRBV19 and TRBJ1-4, the complete variable domain is DGGITQSPKYLFRKEGQNVTLSCEQNLNHDAMYWYRQDPGQGLRLIYYSQIVNDFQKGDIAEGYSVSREKKESFPLTVTSAQKNPTAFYLCASSPRDSNEKLFFGSGTQLSVL.

This clone showed up just a few times. The chain employs TRBV4-2 and TRBJ2-1, with TRBD1 identical over 7 bases. V dropped 4 bases and J dropped 7; count of bases not matched to a gene: 10. The CDR3 covers 15 residues. CDR1 and CDR2 from the germline V gene are LGHNA and YNFKEQ. The CDR3 sequence: CASSPGQGVRNEQFF. The CDR3 DNA follows: TGTGCCAGCAGCCCTGGCCAGGGGGTAAGGAATGAGCAGTTCTTC.

The V call is TRBV2, the J call TRBJ1-1; D possibly corresponds to TRBD1 (6 bases). Germline V gene sequence: CDR1 SNHLY, CDR2 FYNNEI. V was trimmed by 7 bases and J by 6 bases, leaving 9 bases between them. This CDR3 region has 11 residues. CDR3 region: CASTGQSEAFF. Here the CDR3 DNA reads TGTGCCAGCACCGGACAGTCTGAAGCTTTCTTT.

The chain has TRBV29-1 and TRBJ2-7; 8 bases agree with TRBD2. Trimming cost V 4 bases and J 2 bases; bases outside gene matches: 7. This CDR3 is built from 14 residues. Germline CDR1 is SQVTM and CDR2 is ANQGSEA. DNA for the CDR3: TGCAGCGTTGGTCGGGCGGGGGGCACCTACGAGCAGTACTTC. This gives the protein CSVGRAGGTYEQYF.

This clone was detected only a few times. The V and J genes are TRBV4-1 and TRBJ2-2; the match to TRBD1 covers 10 bases. The CDR3 has 16 amino acids. V was clipped by 1 base and J by 4 bases; unmatched bases: 3. Germline CDR1 MGHRA, CDR2 YSYEKL. The chain's CDR3 is CASSQAGTGATGELFF. CDR3 nucleotides: TGCGCCAGCAGCCAAGCCGGGACAGGGGCCACCGGGGAGCTGTTTTTT.

In nucleotides, the CDR3 is TGTGCCTGGAGTGTACAGGCTCGGCAGCCCCAGCATTTT. It yields the protein CAWSVQARQPQHF. This chain connects TRBV30 to TRBJ1-5, with D possibly matching TRBD1 (5 bases). This CDR3 region has 13 residues. Trimming removed 0 bases from V and 7 bases from J, with 10 bases in between. In germline, CDR1 is GTSNPN, CDR2 SVGIG (reference sequence).